This TCR beta chain was captured in a study of blood T cell repertoires in COVID-19. Study in general: Whether acute or convalescent, the COVID-19 samples came from the United States, Italy and Spain. PBMCs, B-cell-depleted T cells, or T cells provided the cDNA or gDNA that made up the material.

The CDR3 extends over 15 amino acids. Germline values: CDR1 SGHRS, CDR2 YFSETQ. V gave up 0 bases and J gave up 7 bases; unmatched junction bases: 3. The method was immunoSEQ multiplex PCR; TCRdb's version includes in-frame clones alone and lacks a portion of them. This table has over 200,000 clones, about 88% appearing once. This TCR came from a woman between 55 and 75 years old with acute or convalescent COVID-19. The V call is TRBV5-1, the J call TRBJ2-2; 10 nucleotides align to TRBD1. The sample comprised peripheral blood. CDR3 residues: CASSLAGDRGGELFF. The CDR3 DNA reads TGCGCCAGCAGCTTGGCAGGGGACAGGGGCGGGGAGCTGTTTTTT.